These 32 T cell receptor beta chains share one sample of origin, sequenced in a study of T cells after yellow fever vaccination (dated by TCRdb to the late 2010s). This sample's treatment or condition label indicates: live attenuated yellow fever vaccine strain. Library method: 5' RACE. TCRdb lists the instrument as Illumina HiSeq 2500. TCRdb redid the processing of the public reads, applying fastp at Q25 and MiXCR, and retained in-frame beta chains. Each CDR3 protein appears once, grouped with its most common genes and DNA. This sample has under 600,000 distinct CDR3 sequences in its table, and 21% of those were observed once. 15% to 20% of the sample goes to the ten largest clones. The sample consisted of PBMCs, taken roughly 23 days after the first yellow fever vaccination. The source is a man younger than 35 who received the YFV17D yellow fever vaccine.

J is TRBJ1-2 and V is TRBV7-2; 7 nucleotides line up with TRBD1. Losses at the gene ends were 5 bases for V and 0 bases for J; bases not matched to a gene: 6. The CDR3 runs to 15 residues. The germline V gene encodes CDR1 SGHTA and CDR2 FQGNSA. CDR3 loop: CASSRRQGANYGYTF. The CDR3 nucleotides are TGTGCCAGCAGCCGCCGACAGGGTGCTAACTATGGCTACACCTTC.

The rearrangement links TRBV6-2 or TRBV6-3 to TRBJ1-1; possibly TRBD1 for D (6 bases). V gave up 6 bases and J gave up 3 bases, with 17 bases separating them. The germline CDR1 and CDR2 sequences are MNHEY and SVGEGT. The CDR3 sequence is 15 residues long. The CDR3 coding sequence is TGTGCCAGCAGCAACCGACAGGAACAAGACACTGAAGCTTTCTTT. Protein: CASSNRQEQDTEAFF.

There are a few counts of this clonotype. The V call is TRBV5-1, the J call TRBJ2-5, with D maybe TRBD2 (6 bases). The CDR3 runs 17 residues. The germline V and J ends were trimmed by 1 base and 7 bases, with 23 bases remaining between them. CDR1 is SGHRS, CDR2 YFSETQ, per germline. CDR3 sequence reads: CASSLSGGVAAYRTQYF. CDR3 in DNA: TGCGCCAGCAGCTTGTCCGGGGGTGTGGCGGCCTATAGGACCCAGTACTTC.

Details on this clonotype: The junction does not match germline at one end; this may be a read error. The chain links TRBV5-1 to TRBJ2-7; D not resolved. CDR3 size: 13 residues. Germline V lookup: CDR1 SGHRS, CDR2 YFSETQ. This CDR3 reads CASSLTVSYEQYF. The CDR3 region has the DNA TGTGCCAGCAGTTTGACGGTATCCTACGAGCAGTACTTC.

The V call is TRBV7-9, the J call TRBJ1-2, with D possibly TRBD1 on 5 matching bases. There are 12 residues in the CDR3. Trimming pared 3 bases from V and 8 bases from J, leaving 10 bases between. Germline-derived CDR1 and CDR2 are SEHNR and FQNEAQ (reference sequence). CDR3 in DNA: TGTGCCAGCAGCTTCCTGGCAGGGGGCTACACCTTC. It encodes CASSFLAGGYTF.

This chain uses TRBV12-3 or TRBV12-4 with TRBJ2-5, with 8 bases aligning to TRBD1. Losses at the gene ends were 5 bases for V and 1 base for J; bases not matched to a gene: 3. The CDR3 loop spans 14 amino acids. The CDR3 reads CASSHTGGQETQYF. The DNA of the CDR3 is TGTGCCAGCAGTCATACAGGGGGCCAAGAGACCCAGTACTTC.

The gene calls are TRBV20-1 and TRBJ2-7; D remains ambiguous. V was pared by 5 bases and J by 7 bases, with 21 bases between. This CDR3 region has 14 residues. Per the germline V gene, CDR1 is DFQATT and CDR2 is SNEGSKA (reference sequence). The CDR3 sequence: CSASFLGSSQEQYV. CDR3 in DNA: TGCAGTGCTTCCTTTCTGGGTAGTTCTCAAGAGCAGTACGTC.

The sample holds a few counts of this clonotype. This chain links TRBV20-1 with TRBJ2-2; 10 positions agree with TRBD1. Germline trimming cut 2 bases from V and 4 bases from J; bases unmatched to any gene: 4. CDR3 size: 15 residues. Germline CDR1 reads DFQATT; CDR2 reads SNEGSKA (reference sequence). CDR3 in DNA: TGCAGTGCTAGACGACAGGGGGCTGTCACCGGGGAGCTGTTTTTT. Translation: CSARRQGAVTGELFF.

The CDR3 nucleotides read TGTGCCAGCAGCTGGCTGGCCTTGAACACTGAAGCTTTCTTT. It specifies CASSWLALNTEAFF. This chain joins TRBV7-2 and TRBJ1-1, with D uncertain. V lost 4 bases, J lost 0 bases, and 9 bases lay in between. The CDR3 consists of 14 residues. Germline-derived CDR1 and CDR2 are SGHTA and FQGNSA.

The rearrangement links TRBV4-2 to TRBJ2-7; 7 bases fit TRBD2. The CDR3 contains 19 residues. Germline assignment: CDR1 LGHNA and CDR2 YNFKEQ. V dropped 1 base and J dropped 2; count of bases not matched to a gene: 17. The CDR3 reads CASSQVQGGRGLIPYEQYF. CDR3 nucleotide sequence: TGTGCCAGCAGCCAAGTCCAGGGCGGGCGGGGACTAATCCCCTACGAGCAGTACTTC.

This chain joins TRBV12-3 or TRBV12-4 and TRBJ2-5; weak D call: TRBD2 (6 bases). The CDR3 extends over 16 amino acids. V was cut by 5 bases and J by 2 bases, with 18 bases left in between. CDR3 residues: CASSRDRGYRQETQYF. In DNA form, the CDR3 reads TGTGCCAGCAGTCGCGATCGGGGGTATCGTCAAGAGACCCAGTACTTC.

This clonotype was counted only a few times. The chain uses TRBV7-9 and TRBJ1-1; D not resolved. The CDR3 is made up of 11 amino acids. Trimming removed 7 bases from V and 11 bases from J, with 14 bases in between. Germline V gene sequence: CDR1 SEHNR, CDR2 FQNEAQ (reference sequence). The CDR3 spells CASTLGPAAFF. The CDR3, as DNA: TGTGCCAGCACCCTAGGGCCGGCCGCTTTCTTT.

The chain couples TRBV6-2 or TRBV6-3 to TRBJ1-2; perhaps TRBD1 as D (5 bases). Germline V gene lookup returns CDR1 MNHEY and CDR2 SVGEGT. Trimming removed 5 bases from V and 2 bases from J, with 12 bases in between. The CDR3 spans 14 residues. The CDR3 reads CASSLTDSNYGYTF. In DNA, the CDR3 is TGTGCCAGCAGTCTAACCGACAGCAACTATGGCTACACCTTC.

This clonotype was counted a few times. This chain connects TRBV13 to TRBJ2-7; 8 positions match TRBD1. This CDR3 is built from 13 residues. Germline loops: CDR1 PRHDT, CDR2 FYEKMQ (reference sequence). J lost 6 bases, V lost 3 bases, and 4 bases had no gene match. CDR3 residues: CASSLDRAAEQYV. As DNA, the CDR3 is TGTGCCAGCAGCTTGGACAGGGCCGCCGAGCAGTACGTC.

This clonotype was counted only a few times. V and J are TRBV5-6 and TRBJ1-1; D possibly corresponds to TRBD1 (5 bases). The germline gives CDR1 SGHDT, CDR2 YYEEEE. V was clipped by 0 bases and J by 6 bases, with 21 bases between them. The length of the CDR3 is 17 residues. In nucleotides, the CDR3 is TGTGCCAGCAGCTTGGTCGGCAGGGAAAGGGGAAACCCTGAAGCTTTCTTT. Encoded protein: CASSLVGRERGNPEAFF.

This clonotype turned up a few times. The chain joins TRBV7-9 to TRBJ2-7, with TRBD1 identical over 7 bases. The J segment lost 3 bases and the V segment lost 4 bases, leaving 15 bases of the junction unmatched. Germline values: CDR1 SEHNR, CDR2 FQNEAQ (reference sequence). CDR3 length: 17 amino acids. The CDR3 sequence is CASSSLLMDRTFYEQYF. In DNA form, the CDR3 reads TGTGCCAGCAGCTCCCTCTTAATGGACAGGACTTTCTACGAGCAGTACTTC.

Regarding this clonotype: At one of its ends the junction is not consistent with the germline gene, which may arise from a read error. The chain has TRBV6-2 or TRBV6-3 and TRBJ2-1; TRBD1 matches at 7 bases. Germline CDR1 reads MNHEY; CDR2 reads SVGEGT. This CDR3 spans 16 amino acids. In DNA form, the CDR3 reads TGTGCCAGCAGTGGGGACAGATCGAGCTCCTACAATGAGCAGTCCTTC. It translates to CASSGDRSSSYNEQSF.

This clonotype has more than one count but fewer than ten. The J gene is TRBJ2-1, the V gene TRBV14, with TRBD2 matching 9 bases. The CDR3 contains 15 residues. V was clipped by 0 bases and J by 9 bases; unmatched bases: 6. Germline V gives CDR1 SGHDN, CDR2 FVKESK. For the CDR3, the DNA is TGTGCCAGCAGCCAAGAGGCGGGGGGGCTGGGTGAGCAGTTCTTC. It translates to CASSQEAGGLGEQFF.

This clonotype was seen at least ten times. J is TRBJ2-7 and V is TRBV7-6, with 10 nucleotides matching TRBD1. Trimming removed 4 bases from V and 6 bases from J; junction bases left unmatched: 9. CDR3 length: 15 amino acids. The V gene's germline CDR1 is SGHVS and CDR2 FNYEAQ. The CDR3 sequence: CASSSWTGGGSEQYF. In DNA, the CDR3 is TGTGCCAGCAGCTCCTGGACAGGGGGAGGTAGCGAGCAGTACTTC.

This clonotype was observed a few times. This chain connects TRBV4-1 to TRBJ2-1; D is perhaps TRBD2 (7 bases). The germline gives CDR1 MGHRA, CDR2 YSYEKL. This CDR3 is built from 15 residues. Trimming left V 5 bases short and J 8 bases short, with 19 bases between. The CDR3 is CASSRGGGAGDEQFF. The CDR3 nucleotides are TGCGCCAGCAGCAGAGGGGGAGGGGCGGGGGATGAGCAGTTCTTC.

The gene calls are TRBV29-1 and TRBJ1-2, with D possibly being TRBD1 (6 bases). Germline lookup yields CDR1 SQVTM and CDR2 ANQGSEA. The V gene lost 3 bases and the J gene lost 4 bases, with 18 bases spanning the gap. This CDR3 contains 15 residues. Here the CDR3 DNA reads TGCAGCGTTGACATCGGGGGGGGACAAGCCTATGGCTACACCTTC. Translated: CSVDIGGGQAYGYTF. The full variable domain, rest sourced from reference TRBV29-1 and TRBJ1-2, is SAVISQKPSRDICQRGTSLTIQCQVDSQVTMMFWYRQQPGQSLTLIATANQGSEATYESGFVIDKFPISRPNLTFSTLTVSNMSPEDSSIYLCSVDIGGGQAYGYTFGSGTRLTVV.

V usage is TRBV20-1 and J usage is TRBJ1-6, with D uncertain. V lost 6 bases, J lost 6 bases, and 18 bases lay in between. The V gene's germline CDR1 is DFQATT and CDR2 SNEGSKA (reference sequence). The CDR3 runs to 15 residues. The CDR3 sequence: CSANTYGGLNSPLHF. Written as DNA, the CDR3 is TGCAGTGCAAACACATACGGCGGCCTTAATTCACCCCTCCACTTT.

V gene TRBV29-1 combines with J gene TRBJ2-7; TRBD1 matches 8 bases. The CDR3 consists of 15 residues. J lost 7 bases, V lost 0 bases, and 11 bases had no gene match. Germline lookup yields CDR1 SQVTM and CDR2 ANQGSEA. The CDR3 coding sequence is TGCAGCGTTGAAGATTCTGGGCAGGGGGCAGGTGAGCAGTACTTC. The encoded protein is CSVEDSGQGAGEQYF.

This clonotype was seen a few times. DNA of the CDR3: TGTGCCAGTGGCCTGAGCTCCTACAATGAGCAGTTCTTC. It specifies CASGLSSYNEQFF. The chain uses TRBV2 and TRBJ2-1; D gene unclear. Deletions cut 9 bases from V and 0 bases from J, with 9 bases between. CDR1 and CDR2 from the germline V gene are SNHLY and FYNNEI. The CDR3 is 13 residues long.

CDR3 region: CASSKTGDTGELFF. DNA of the CDR3: TGTGCCAGCAGTAAAACAGGGGATACCGGGGAGCTGTTTTTT. The chain recombines TRBV6-1 with TRBJ2-2; TRBD1 agrees at 7 bases. The ends lost 5 bases at V and 5 bases at J; junction bases unmatched: 5. CDR3 length: 14 residues. Germline V gene lookup returns CDR1 MNHNS and CDR2 SASEGT.

V usage is TRBV15 and J usage is TRBJ2-5, with D perhaps matching TRBD1 (6 bases). This CDR3 spans 14 amino acids. V shed 2 bases and J shed 9 bases, with 16 bases lying between them. Germline assignment: CDR1 LNHNV and CDR2 YYDKDF (reference sequence). CDR3 sequence reads: CATSRSTEAGAQYF. CDR3 DNA: TGTGCCACCAGCAGATCGACAGAGGCAGGGGCCCAGTACTTC.

This CDR3 is CASSSPSWLGGYTF. The CDR3 DNA follows: TGTGCCAGCAGCTCCCCATCCTGGTTAGGTGGCTACACCTTC. J is TRBJ1-2 and V is TRBV7-2; D remains unclear. The germline CDR1 and CDR2 sequences are SGHTA and FQGNSA. The V end was cut by 4 bases, the J end by 7 bases, with 16 bases between. CDR3 size: 14 residues.

There are a few counts of this clonotype. This sequence joins TRBV7-3 and TRBJ1-6; 11 nucleotides align to TRBD1. CDR3 length: 15 residues. Germline CDR1 and CDR2: SGHTA and FQGTGA. The V and J ends lost 5 bases and 9 bases, in that order; junction bases with no gene match: 6. CDR3 loop: CASSLSDRGLSPLHF. For the CDR3, the DNA is TGTGCCAGCAGCCTGTCGGACAGGGGGCTTTCACCCCTCCACTTT.

This clonotype was detected only a few times. This chain uses TRBV5-6 with TRBJ2-1; either TRBD1 or TRBD2 may fit D (6 bases each). Trimming removed 2 bases at V and 2 bases at J, with 11 bases between. CDR3 size: 15 residues. CDR1 and CDR2 from the germline V gene are SGHDT and YYEEEE. CDR3 nucleotide sequence: TGTGCCAGCAGCTTCCGGGGGCACCCCTACAATGAGCAGTTCTTC. Its protein product is CASSFRGHPYNEQFF.

This clonotype has just a few counts. V is TRBV15 and J is TRBJ2-7; possibly TRBD2 for D (5 bases). The length of the CDR3 is 15 residues. CDR1 is LNHNV, CDR2 YYDKDF, per germline (reference sequence). Trimming removed 1 base at V and 1 base at J, with 11 bases between. Here the CDR3 reads CATSRGTWQSYEQYF. In DNA form, the CDR3 reads TGTGCCACCAGCAGAGGGACTTGGCAGTCCTACGAGCAGTACTTC.

This clonotype was counted ten times or more. In DNA, the CDR3 is TGTGCCAGCAGCTCCGGGACAAGGGAGAATCAGCCCCAGCATTTT. Translation: CASSSGTRENQPQHF. The rearrangement uses TRBV7-2 and TRBJ1-5, with D possibly TRBD1 on 6 matching bases. Germline-derived CDR1 and CDR2 are SGHTA and FQGNSA. V was shortened by 4 bases and J by 4 bases, with 14 bases between the two germline ends. CDR3 length equals 15 residues.

The sample holds a few counts of this clonotype. This chain connects TRBV5-5 to TRBJ1-1; D is unresolved. This CDR3 has 11 amino acids. Trimming removed 0 bases at V and 5 bases at J, with 2 bases between. CDR1 and CDR2 from the germline V gene are SGHKS and YYEKEE (reference sequence). The CDR3 nucleotides are TGTGCCAGCAGCTTGGAAACTGAAGCTTTCTTT. Amino acids: CASSLETEAFF.